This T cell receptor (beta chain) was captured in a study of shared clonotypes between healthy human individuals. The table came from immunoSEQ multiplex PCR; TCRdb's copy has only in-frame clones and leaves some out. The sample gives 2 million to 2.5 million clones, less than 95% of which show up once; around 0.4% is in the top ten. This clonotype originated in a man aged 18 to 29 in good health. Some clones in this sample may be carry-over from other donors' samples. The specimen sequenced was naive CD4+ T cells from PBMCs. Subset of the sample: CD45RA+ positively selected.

The CDR3 sequence is CASALGGSYNEQFF. Written as DNA, the CDR3 is TGTGCCAGCGCCTTGGGCGGGAGCTACAATGAGCAGTTCTTC. The V call is TRBV6-4, the J call TRBJ2-1; 7 bases align to TRBD2. The trim removed 8 bases at V and 3 bases at J, leaving 7 bases unmatched. Germline CDR1 reads MRHNA; CDR2 reads SNTAGT. This CDR3 comprises 14 residues.